The subject of this entry is one TCR beta chain. Its cognate antigen is unknown. The germline gives CDR1 SGHNT, CDR2 YYREEE (reference sequence). The length of the CDR3 is 17 residues. V trimming: 4 bases; J trimming: 0 bases; junction bases outside the gene matches: 8. This sample was taken from a study of beta chain features in type 1 diabetes. Notes on the study in general: Patients with Type 1 diabetes showed moderately but significantly shorter TCRB CDR3s in all four CD4+ subsets.

Sorted CD4+ subsets: naive, central memory, regulatory, stem cell-like memory (CD45RO/CCR7/CD25/CD127/CD95/CD27 panel). The authors reverse transcribed all of the isolated RNA, so sequencing captured expressed TCRB transcripts. Clones were read by immunoSEQ multiplex PCR, and TCRdb kept only the in-frame ones, dropping some. Found here are 150,000 to 190,000 clones, approximately 10% of them singletons; the top ten hold 0.4% to 0.55%. The chain is built from TRBV5-4 and TRBJ2-3, with TRBD2 identical over 10 bases. The TCR sequence derives from a man aged 30 to 39 with type 1 diabetes. Sequencing used central memory CD4+ T cells from blood. Here the CDR3 DNA reads TGTGCCAGCAGCCGGACTAGCGGCCAGACTAGCACAGATACGCAGTATTTT. It specifies CASSRTSGQTSTDTQYF.